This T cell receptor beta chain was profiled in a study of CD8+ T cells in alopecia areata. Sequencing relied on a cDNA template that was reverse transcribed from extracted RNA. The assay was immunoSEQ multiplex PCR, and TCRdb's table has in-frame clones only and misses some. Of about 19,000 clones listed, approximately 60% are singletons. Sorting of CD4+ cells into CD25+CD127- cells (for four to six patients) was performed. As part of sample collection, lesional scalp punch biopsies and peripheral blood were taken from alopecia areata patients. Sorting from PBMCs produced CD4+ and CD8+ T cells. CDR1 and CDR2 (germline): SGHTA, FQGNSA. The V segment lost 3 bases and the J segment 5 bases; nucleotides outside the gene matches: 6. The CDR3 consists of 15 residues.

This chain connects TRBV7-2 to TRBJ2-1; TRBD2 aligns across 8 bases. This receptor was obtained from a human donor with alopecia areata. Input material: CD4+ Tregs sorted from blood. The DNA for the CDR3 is TGTGCCAGCAGCTTTAGGACTAGCATCCACAATGAGCAGTTCTTC. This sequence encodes CASSFRTSIHNEQFF.